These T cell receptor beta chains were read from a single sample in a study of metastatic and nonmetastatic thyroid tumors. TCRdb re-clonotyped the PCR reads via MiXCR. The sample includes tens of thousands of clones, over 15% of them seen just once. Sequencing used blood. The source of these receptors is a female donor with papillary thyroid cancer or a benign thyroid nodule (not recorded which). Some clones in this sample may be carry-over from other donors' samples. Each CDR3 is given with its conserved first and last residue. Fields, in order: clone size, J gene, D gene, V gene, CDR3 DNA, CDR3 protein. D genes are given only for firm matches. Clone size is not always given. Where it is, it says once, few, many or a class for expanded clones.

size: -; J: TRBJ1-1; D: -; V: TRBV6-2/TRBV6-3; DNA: TGTGCCAGCAGTTACTCAGGGGTTAAAGCTTTCTTT; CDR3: CASSYSGVKAFF
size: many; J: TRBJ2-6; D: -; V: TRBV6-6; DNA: TGTGCCAGCAGTTACTCATTAAGTAACTCTGGGGCCAACGTCCTGACTTTC; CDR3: CASSYSLSNSGANVLTF
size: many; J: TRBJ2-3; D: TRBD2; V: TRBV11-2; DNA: TGTGCCAGCAGCTCCCTGGGGGGGGCAGATACGCAGTATTTT; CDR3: CASSSLGGADTQYF
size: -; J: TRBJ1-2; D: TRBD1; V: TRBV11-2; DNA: TGTGCCAGCAGCTCGACAGGGTACTATGGCTACACCTTC; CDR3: CASSSTGYYGYTF
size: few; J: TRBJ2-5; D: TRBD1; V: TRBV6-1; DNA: TGTGCCAGCGCGTACCAGCCGGGACAGGGGGGAGAGACCCAGTACTTC; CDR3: CASAYQPGQGGETQYF
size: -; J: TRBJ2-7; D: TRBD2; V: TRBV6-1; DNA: TGTGCCAGCAGTTCAAGCGGGACTAGCGTCTCCTACGAGCAGTACTTC; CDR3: CASSSSGTSVSYEQYF
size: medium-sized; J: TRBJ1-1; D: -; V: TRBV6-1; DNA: TGTGCCAGCAGTTCCATCGGGACGGTCGGTAGGGCTTTCTTT; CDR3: CASSSIGTVGRAFF
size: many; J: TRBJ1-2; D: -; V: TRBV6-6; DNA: TGTGCCAGCAGTTATTCAGACGGTGTCGGAGGCTACACCTTC; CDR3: CASSYSDGVGGYTF
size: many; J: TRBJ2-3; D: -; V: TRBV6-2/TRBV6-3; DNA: TGTGCCAGCAGTTACGGGTCCTACTTCACAGATACGCAGTATTTT; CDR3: CASSYGSYFTDTQYF
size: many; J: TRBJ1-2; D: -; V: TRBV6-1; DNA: -; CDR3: CASILDAGGYGYTF
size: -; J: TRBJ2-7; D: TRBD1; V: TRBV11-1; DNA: TGTGCCAGCAGGATCGAACACGGGACTCGGGACAGGATACCCTACGAGCAGTACTTC; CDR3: CASRIEHGTRDRIPYEQYF
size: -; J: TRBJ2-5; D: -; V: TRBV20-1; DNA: TGCAGTGCTACTAAGGGGGGCGGGACAGTTCTGGGGGAGACCCAGTACTTC; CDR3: CSATKGGGTVLGETQYF
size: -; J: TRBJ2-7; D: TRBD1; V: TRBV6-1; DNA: TGTGCCAGCAGGGAACCCGGGACAGCATCCTACGAGCAGTACTTC; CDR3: CASREPGTASYEQYF
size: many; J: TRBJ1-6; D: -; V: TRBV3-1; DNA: TGTGCCAGCAGCCGGAGAGAGGGGCAGCCCCTCCACTTT; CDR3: CASSRREGQPLHF
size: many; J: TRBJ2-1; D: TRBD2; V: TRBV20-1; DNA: TGCAGTGCTAGACTCCGACTAGCGGGGACTCTATCAATTACTACCTACAATGAGCAGTTCTTC; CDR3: CSARLRLAGTLSITTYNEQFF
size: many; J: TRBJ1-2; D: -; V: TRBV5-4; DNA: TGTGCCAGCAGCTTGAAGGGCGTTGATGGCTACACCTTC; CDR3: CASSLKGVDGYTF